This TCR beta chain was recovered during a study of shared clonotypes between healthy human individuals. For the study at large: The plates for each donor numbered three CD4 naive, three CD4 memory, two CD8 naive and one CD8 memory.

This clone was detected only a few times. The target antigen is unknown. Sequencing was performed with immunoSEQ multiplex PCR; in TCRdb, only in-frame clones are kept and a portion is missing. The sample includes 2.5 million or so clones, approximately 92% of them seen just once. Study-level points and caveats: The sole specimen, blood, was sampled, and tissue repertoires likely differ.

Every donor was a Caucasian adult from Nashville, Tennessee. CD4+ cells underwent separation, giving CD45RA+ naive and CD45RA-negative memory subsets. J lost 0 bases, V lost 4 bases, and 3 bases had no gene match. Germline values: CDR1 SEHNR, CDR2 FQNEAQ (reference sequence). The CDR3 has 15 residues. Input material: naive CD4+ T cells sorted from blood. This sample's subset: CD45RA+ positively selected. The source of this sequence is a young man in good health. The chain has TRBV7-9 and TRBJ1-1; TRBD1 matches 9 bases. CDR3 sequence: CASSSGTGMNTEAFF. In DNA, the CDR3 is TGTGCCAGCAGCTCCGGGACAGGGATGAACACTGAAGCTTTCTTT.